These 2 T cell receptor beta chains share one sample of origin, sequenced in a study of shared clonotypes between healthy human individuals. Sequencing used immunoSEQ multiplex PCR; TCRdb keeps in-frame clones, though not all of them. Counted here are some 2.4 million clones, 80% to 95% occurring once; the ten biggest clones make up roughly 0.36%. The sequencing input was naive CD4+ T cells from PBMCs. Subset defined: CD45RA+ positively selected. The origin of the receptors is a man younger than 35 in good health. Some clones in this sample may be carry-over from other donors' samples.

V and J are TRBV10-3 and TRBJ2-1; D may correspond to TRBD1 or TRBD2 (6 bases each). The V end lost 10 bases, the J end lost 1 base, and 17 bases lay between the germline ends. Germline CDR1 and CDR2: ENHRY and SYGVKD. This CDR3 comprises 15 residues. CDR3 protein: CATGGLISSYNEQFF. CDR3 nucleotide sequence: TGTGCCACTGGGGGGCTAATTAGTTCCTACAATGAGCAGTTCTTC.

This clone appeared a few times. The chain recombines TRBV28 with TRBJ1-1; D ambiguous. The CDR3 spans 12 residues. Per the germline V gene, CDR1 is MDHEN and CDR2 is SYDVKM. The germline V and J ends were trimmed by 10 bases and 4 bases, with 13 bases remaining between them. The CDR3 nucleotides read TGTGCCACCAGAAGTCGGCCCACTGAAGCTTTCTTT. This gives the protein CATRSRPTEAFF.